The next 23 T cell receptor beta chains were all read from a single sample in a study of post-analysis software for immune sequencing data. Notes on the study in general: About five TRBV segments, including TRBV5-6, TRBV5-1 and TRBV20-1, were more frequent in patients than controls.

What these receptors recognize is not known. Unique molecular identifiers were present in the TCR beta cDNA libraries. TCRdb independently ran MiXCR on the PCR reads; one entry per CDR3 protein. Among roughly 600,000 distinct CDR3 sequences listed, roughly 46% were seen once. Material for sequencing was blood. These receptors all stem from a girl under 18 with multiple sclerosis.

The chain employs TRBV4-1 and TRBJ1-2; no definite D call. Per the germline V gene, CDR1 is MGHRA and CDR2 is YSYEKL. The CDR3 consists of 14 residues. V lost 0 bases to trimming and J lost 11 bases, with 16 bases between them. The CDR3 DNA follows: TGCGCCAGCAGCCAAGATAGCTCCTCAAGGCCGTACACCTTC. Its protein product is CASSQDSSSRPYTF.

V is TRBV12-3 or TRBV12-4 and J is TRBJ2-4; 7 nucleotides agree with TRBD1. V shed 5 bases and J 0 bases; nucleotides not matched to a gene: 4. There are 15 residues in the CDR3. CDR3 region: CASSKQGSAKNIQYF. Written as DNA, the CDR3 is TGTGCCAGCAGTAAACAGGGGTCAGCCAAAAACATTCAGTACTTC.

The chain links TRBV20-1 to TRBJ2-1; 12 bases line up with TRBD2. The CDR3 is made up of 16 amino acids. The V segment lost 3 bases and the J segment 7 bases; nucleotides outside the gene matches: 10. Germline lookup yields CDR1 DFQATT and CDR2 SNEGSKA (reference sequence). CDR3 residues: CSASPSGRARVNEQFF. For the CDR3, the DNA is TGCAGTGCTAGTCCTAGCGGGAGGGCCAGGGTGAATGAGCAGTTCTTC.

This clonotype was counted a few times. This chain links TRBV7-9 with TRBJ2-7; D may be TRBD1 (6 bases). This CDR3 is 12 amino acids long. Germline V gene sequence: CDR1 SEHNR, CDR2 FQNEAQ (reference sequence). V was pared by 5 bases and J by 6 bases, with 11 bases between. The CDR3: CASSPTGIEQYF. CDR3 nucleotides: TGTGCCAGCAGCCCCACAGGGATCGAGCAGTACTTC.

This clonotype was seen a few times. V gene TRBV12-3 or TRBV12-4 combines with J gene TRBJ2-4; D uncertain. Gene TRBJ2-7 matches the end of the DNA better, so the J call may be wrong. CDR3 size: 12 residues. The CDR3 DNA follows: TGTGCCAGCAGTTTATACGGATCCGAGCAGTACTTC. This translates into CASSLYGSEQYF.

A few counts support this clonotype. CDR3 nucleotide sequence: TGCAGCGTTGGCCCCGGTGAGACCCAGTACTTC. Protein sequence: CSVGPGETQYF. This chain joins TRBV29-1 and TRBJ2-5; D is unresolved. CDR3 length: 11 amino acids. The V gene's germline CDR1 is SQVTM and CDR2 ANQGSEA. With 4 bases removed from V and 5 bases from J, the gap between germline ends came to 8 bases.

This clonotype has only a few counts. This chain links TRBV25-1 with TRBJ2-7; the D gene is possibly TRBD2 (6 bases). Germline lookup yields CDR1 MGHDK and CDR2 SYGVNS. This CDR3 is 12 amino acids long. Trimming removed 6 bases at V and 7 bases at J, with 13 bases between. The CDR3 loop is CASRRDVGEQYF. In DNA, the CDR3 is TGTGCCAGCAGGCGGGACGTTGGGGAGCAGTACTTC.

In this sample, this clonotype turned up a few times. The rearrangement uses TRBV10-3 and TRBJ1-2; D uncertain. Looked up from germline, CDR1 is ENHRY and CDR2 is SYGVKD. The CDR3 extends over 13 amino acids. V lost 5 bases, J lost 4 bases, and 11 bases lay in between. CDR3 nucleotide sequence: TGTGCCATCAGTCAGCAGGAGACCTATGGCTACACCTTC. Its translation is CAISQQETYGYTF.

This clonotype was observed a few times. The V and J genes are TRBV4-1 and TRBJ2-5; 13 nucleotides align to TRBD2. This CDR3 spans 18 amino acids. Looked up from germline, CDR1 is MGHRA and CDR2 is YSYEKL. V was clipped by 3 bases and J by 1 base; unmatched bases: 8. Written as DNA, the CDR3 is TGCGCCAGCAGCCAGGGGTCCAGACTAGCGGGGGGCCAAGAGACCCAGTACTTC. It yields the protein CASSQGSRLAGGQETQYF.

The rearrangement uses TRBV6-1 and TRBJ1-5, with a possible D match to TRBD1 (6 bases). Germline CDR1 MNHNS, CDR2 SASEGT. The CDR3 runs to 13 residues. V lost 11 bases and J 4 bases, leaving 15 bases between the germline ends. CDR3 DNA: TGTGCCTCATTACGGGACATTAATCAGCCCCAGCATTTT. Translated, it gives CASLRDINQPQHF.

The sample holds one count of this clonotype. The CDR3 here is CASYGGTGINEQFF. For the CDR3, the DNA is TGTGCCAGCTACGGGGGGACAGGGATTAATGAGCAGTTCTTC. The chain is built from TRBV5-6 and TRBJ2-1; 9 nucleotides match TRBD1. CDR1 SGHDT and CDR2 YYEEEE come from the germline V gene. After removal of 7 bases from V and 7 bases from J, the junction contained 9 bases not matched to a gene. The CDR3 totals 14 residues.

This clonotype has a handful of counts. This chain joins TRBV3-1 and TRBJ1-2; D is possibly TRBD1 (6 bases). The CDR3 consists of 14 residues. Trimming pared 4 bases from V and 0 bases from J, leaving 9 bases between. Looked up from germline, CDR1 is LGHDT and CDR2 is YNNKEL (reference sequence). The CDR3 loop reads CASSPQGSNYGYTF. DNA of the CDR3: TGTGCCAGCAGCCCACAGGGTTCTAACTATGGCTACACCTTC.

V is TRBV4-1 and J is TRBJ2-1, with D unclear. The length of the CDR3 is 17 residues. Germline-derived CDR1 and CDR2 are MGHRA and YSYEKL. V gave up 1 base and J gave up 0 bases, with 13 bases separating them. CDR3 DNA sequence: TGCGCCAGCAGCCAAGGGCCCGGGCCCCCCTCCTACAATGAGCAGTTCTTC. Amino acid sequence: CASSQGPGPPSYNEQFF.

The chain employs TRBV7-9 and TRBJ1-2; the D is unclear. The germline V gene has CDR1 SEHNR and CDR2 FQNEAQ (reference sequence). Trimming removed 5 bases from V and 8 bases from J, with 12 bases in between. The CDR3 length is 12 residues. The CDR3 sequence: CASSQATRGYTF. The CDR3 DNA is TGTGCCAGCAGCCAAGCTACAAGAGGCTACACCTTC. Supplemented by reference TRBV7-9 and TRBJ1-2, the full variable domain reads DTGVSQNPRHKITKRGQNVTFRCDPISEHNRLYWYRQTLGQGPEFLTYFQNEAQLEKSRLLSDRFSAERPKGSFSTLEIQRTEQGDSAMYLCASSQATRGYTFGSGTRLTVV.

The gene calls are TRBV7-2 and TRBJ1-2, with TRBD1 matching 9 bases. After removal of 5 bases from V and 4 bases from J, the junction contained 5 bases not matched to a gene. The germline CDR1 and CDR2 sequences are SGHTA and FQGNSA. This CDR3 has 14 residues. CDR3 coding DNA: TGTGCCAGCAGCCAGGACAGGGGCCCCTATGGCTACACCTTC. This gives the protein CASSQDRGPYGYTF.

The rearrangement uses TRBV6-6 and TRBJ1-1; D is ambiguous. Germline CDR1 and CDR2: MNHNY and SVGAGI (reference sequence). Trimming stripped 7 bases from V and 2 bases from J, with 14 bases between. CDR3 length: 14 amino acids. This CDR3 is CASTLTPGNTEAFF. In DNA form, the CDR3 reads TGTGCCAGCACCTTAACACCGGGAAACACTGAAGCTTTCTTT.

This clonotype appeared a few times. The V and J genes are TRBV12-3 or TRBV12-4 and TRBJ2-1; 15 nucleotides align to TRBD2. V shed 5 bases, J shed 7 bases, and the junction held 9 bases outside the gene matches. The CDR3 is 17 residues long. The CDR3 nucleotides are TGTGCCAGCAGTCCTAGGACTAGCGGGAGGGCCAGGAATGAGCAGTTCTTC. Residues: CASSPRTSGRARNEQFF.

This clonotype has just a few counts. CDR3 sequence: CATHYNEQFF. DNA for the CDR3: TGTGCCACCCATTACAATGAGCAGTTCTTC. The J gene is TRBJ2-1, the V gene TRBV28; D unresolved. CDR1 is MDHEN, CDR2 SYDVKM, per germline. V dropped 10 bases and J dropped 4 bases, with 5 bases sitting between them. This CDR3 contains 10 residues.

This clonotype was detected only once. The chain joins TRBV7-8 to TRBJ2-3; 8 nucleotides match TRBD2. The CDR3 has 17 residues. Germline-derived CDR1 and CDR2 are SGHVS and FQNEAQ. The trim removed 5 bases at V and 3 bases at J, leaving 13 bases unmatched. CDR3 protein: CASSPTRGGGRTDTQYF. As DNA, the CDR3 is TGTGCCAGCAGCCCAACACGGGGGGGAGGACGAACAGATACGCAGTATTTT.

This clonotype was detected a few times. J is TRBJ1-1 and V is TRBV29-1; perhaps TRBD1 as D (5 bases). V dropped 2 bases and J dropped 5 bases, with 9 bases sitting between them. The CDR3 has 12 residues. Germline-derived CDR1 and CDR2 are SQVTM and ANQGSEA. This CDR3 reads CSVEWWGTEAFF. CDR3 coding DNA: TGCAGCGTTGAATGGTGGGGGACTGAAGCTTTCTTT.

This clonotype was detected only a few times. The rearrangement uses TRBV6-1 and TRBJ2-1; 9 nucleotides align to TRBD1. This CDR3 has 14 residues. Germline V lookup: CDR1 MNHNS, CDR2 SASEGT. Losses at the gene ends were 6 bases for V and 4 bases for J; bases not matched to a gene: 4. DNA of the CDR3: TGTGCCAGCAGGACCGGGACAGGGTACAATGAGCAGTTCTTC. Residues: CASRTGTGYNEQFF.

The V gene is TRBV6-5, the J gene TRBJ2-7; the D gene is possibly TRBD1 (6 bases). V shed 2 bases and J shed 4 bases, with 15 bases lying between them. In germline, CDR1 is MNHEY, CDR2 SVGAGI. The CDR3 consists of 15 residues. Here the CDR3 DNA reads TGTGCCAGCAGTTACAAAGGGGGTTCAGGGTACGAGCAGTACTTC. The encoded protein is CASSYKGGSGYEQYF.

The chain uses TRBV12-3 or TRBV12-4 and TRBJ2-1, with 7 bases matching TRBD2. CDR3 size: 17 residues. Germline trimming cut 6 bases from V and 2 bases from J; bases unmatched to any gene: 13. The CDR3 spells CASSSLAVPSPYNEQFF. CDR3 coding DNA: TGTGCCAGCAGCTCTCTAGCGGTGCCATCCCCCTACAATGAGCAGTTCTTC.